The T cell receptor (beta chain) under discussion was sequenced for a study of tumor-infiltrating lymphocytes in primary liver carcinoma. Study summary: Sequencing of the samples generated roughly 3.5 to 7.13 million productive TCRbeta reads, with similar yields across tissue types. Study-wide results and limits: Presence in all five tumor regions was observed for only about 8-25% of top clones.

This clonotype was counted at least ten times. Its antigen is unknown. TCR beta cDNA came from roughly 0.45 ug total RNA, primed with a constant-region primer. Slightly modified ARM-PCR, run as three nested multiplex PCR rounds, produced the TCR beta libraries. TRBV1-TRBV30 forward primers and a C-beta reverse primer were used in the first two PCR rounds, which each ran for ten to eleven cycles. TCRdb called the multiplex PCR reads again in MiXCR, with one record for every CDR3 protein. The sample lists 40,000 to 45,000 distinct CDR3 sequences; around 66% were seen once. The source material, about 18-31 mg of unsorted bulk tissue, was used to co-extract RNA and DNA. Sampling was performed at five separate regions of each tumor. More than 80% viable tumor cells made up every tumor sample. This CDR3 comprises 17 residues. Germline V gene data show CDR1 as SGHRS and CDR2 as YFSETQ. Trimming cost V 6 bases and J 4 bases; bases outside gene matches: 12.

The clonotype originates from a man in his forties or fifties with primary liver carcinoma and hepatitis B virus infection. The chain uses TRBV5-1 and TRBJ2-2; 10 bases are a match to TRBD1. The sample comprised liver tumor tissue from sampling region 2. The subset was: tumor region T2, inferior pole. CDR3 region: CASNLPVDRGGTGELFF. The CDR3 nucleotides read TGCGCCAGCAACCTCCCGGTGGACAGGGGGGGCACCGGGGAGCTGTTTTTT.